The clone carrying this T cell receptor beta chain was counted at least ten times. This sample was taken from a study of human T cells and chemical hapten exposure. In the study overall: Small volume differences among pooled libraries mainly caused per-sample TCR yield variation.

As for time point: patch test 1, 2 weeks after DPC sensitization. The treatment denotes: therapeutic diphenylcyclopropenone sensitization with weekly scalp DPC. In every case, blood was obtained before the patch test was applied. Alopecia patients between 18 and 70 years old and suitable for DPC were used as donors. V lost 1 base, J lost 1 base, and 11 bases lay in between. The CDR3 runs 16 residues. Germline V lookup: CDR1 MGHRA, CDR2 YSYEKL. TCRdb recomputed calls from the RACE reads with MiXCR, one row per CDR3 protein. The table records about 120,000 distinct CDR3 sequences, roughly 15% of them present only once.

The TCR was taken from a man between 18 and 29 years old with alopecia areata. Some clones in this sample may be carry-over from other donors' samples. The sequenced sample was whole blood, obtained in connection with sensitization to the hapten diphenylcyclopropenone (DPC). The rearrangement links TRBV4-1 to TRBJ2-1; D remains unclear. The CDR3 sequence is CASSQVNLVSYNEQFF. In DNA, the CDR3 is TGCGCCAGCAGCCAAGTGAATCTAGTATCCTACAATGAGCAGTTCTTC.